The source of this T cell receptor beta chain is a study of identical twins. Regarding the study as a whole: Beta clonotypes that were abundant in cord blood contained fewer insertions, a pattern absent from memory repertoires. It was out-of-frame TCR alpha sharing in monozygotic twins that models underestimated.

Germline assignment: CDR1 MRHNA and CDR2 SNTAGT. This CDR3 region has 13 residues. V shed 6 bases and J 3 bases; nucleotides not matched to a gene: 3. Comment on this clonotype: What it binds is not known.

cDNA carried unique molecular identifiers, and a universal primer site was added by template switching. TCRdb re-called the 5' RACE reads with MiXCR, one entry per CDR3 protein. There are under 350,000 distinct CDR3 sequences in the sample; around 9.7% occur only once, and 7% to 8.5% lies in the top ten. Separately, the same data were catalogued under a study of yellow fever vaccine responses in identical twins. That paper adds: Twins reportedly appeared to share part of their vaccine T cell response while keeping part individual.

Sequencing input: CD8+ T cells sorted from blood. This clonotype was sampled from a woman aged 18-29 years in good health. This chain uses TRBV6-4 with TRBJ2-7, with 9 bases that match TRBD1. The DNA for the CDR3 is TGTGCCAGCAGATGGACAGGGGTCTACGAGCAGTACTTC. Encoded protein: CASRWTGVYEQYF.